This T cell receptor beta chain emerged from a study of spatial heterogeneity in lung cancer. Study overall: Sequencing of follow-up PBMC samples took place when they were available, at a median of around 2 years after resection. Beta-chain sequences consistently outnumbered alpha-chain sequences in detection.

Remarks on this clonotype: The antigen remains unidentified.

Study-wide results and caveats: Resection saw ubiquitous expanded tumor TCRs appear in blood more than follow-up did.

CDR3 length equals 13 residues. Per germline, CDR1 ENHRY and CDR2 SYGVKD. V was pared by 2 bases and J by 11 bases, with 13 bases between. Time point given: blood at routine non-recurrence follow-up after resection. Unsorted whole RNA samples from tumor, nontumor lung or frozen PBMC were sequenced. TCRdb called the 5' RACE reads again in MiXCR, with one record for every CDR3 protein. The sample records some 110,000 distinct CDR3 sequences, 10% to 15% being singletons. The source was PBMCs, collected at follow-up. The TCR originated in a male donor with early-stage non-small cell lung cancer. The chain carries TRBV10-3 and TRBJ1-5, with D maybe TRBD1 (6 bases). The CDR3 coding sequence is TGTGCCATCAGTGAGAGGGGGGGTAATGCCCAGCATTTT. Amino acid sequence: CAISERGGNAQHF.